Sequencing of this T cell receptor beta chain was carried out in a study of cytomegalovirus exposure and HLA in healthy donors. Looking at the study overall: Around 77 million unique TCRs from HLA-typed donors made up an early data release.

As to this clone: At one end the junction does not follow the germline gene, possibly because of a read error.

The CDR3 spans 14 residues. Germline CDR1 SQVTM, CDR2 ANQGSEA. PCR was performed using 60 Vbeta and 13 Jbeta primers. The data were produced by immunoSEQ multiplex PCR, yet TCRdb's version contains in-frame clones alone and is incomplete. The repertoire has around 150,000 clones, about four fifths of them found once; the top ten carry roughly 2.2%. The TCR sequence derives from a man aged 25 to 40 in good health and CMV-seronegative. The sequencing sample was made of PBMCs. This chain uses TRBV29-1 with TRBJ1-2; 7 bases align to TRBD1. The CDR3 loop reads CSVEGPGGNYGYPF. DNA of the CDR3: TGCAGCGTTGAGGGGCCAGGGGGAAACTATGGCTACCCCTTC. Looking up the rest from reference TRBV29-1 and TRBJ1-2 gives the full variable domain: SAVISQKPSRDICQRGTSLTIQCQVDSQVTMMFWYRQQPGQSLTLIATANQGSEATYESGFVIDKFPISRPNLTFSTLTVSNMSPEDSSIYLCSVEGPGGNYGYPFGSGTRLTVV.